This T cell receptor beta chain was obtained from a study of T cell responses to AZD1222 COVID-19 vaccine. Libraries were prepared by immunoSEQ multiplex PCR; TCRdb keeps only in-frame clonotypes and omits some of them. This sample has some 200,000 clones; more than 85% occur once, and the top ten carry 3% to 3.5%. The V segment lost 6 bases and the J segment 4 bases; nucleotides outside the gene matches: 14. Germline CDR1 is LGHDT and CDR2 is YNNKEL (reference sequence). This CDR3 has 17 residues. The chain recombines TRBV3-1 (or the pseudogene TRBV3-2) with TRBJ2-7, with 11 bases aligning to TRBD1. The source is an adult who received the AZD1222 COVID-19 vaccine. Sequencing used peripheral blood, obtained 28 days after the second AZD1222 dose. This CDR3 is CASSLRRDRGFSYEQYF. In DNA, the CDR3 is TGTGCCAGCAGTCTCCGTCGGGACAGGGGGTTTTCGTACGAGCAGTACTTC.